These 2 T cell receptor beta chains were all obtained from the same sample, sequenced in a study of blood T cell repertoires in COVID-19. Generated by immunoSEQ multiplex PCR, the TCRdb table keeps only in-frame clones and is missing some. This table has 150,000 to 180,000 clones, around 84% appearing once. The sample was peripheral blood. These receptors were collected from a man at least 80 years old with acute or convalescent COVID-19.

V and J are TRBV19 and TRBJ1-3; D not resolved. Trimming shortened V by 8 bases and J by 0 bases, and 14 bases separated the two germline ends. The CDR3 contains 15 residues. Looked up from germline, CDR1 is LNHDA and CDR2 is SQIVND (reference sequence). CDR3 in amino acids: CASLVTGNSGNTIYF. In DNA, the CDR3 is TGTGCCAGTCTCGTGACGGGAAACTCTGGAAACACCATATATTTT.

The chain uses TRBV19 and TRBJ2-5, with 8 bases aligning to TRBD2. CDR3 length: 16 residues. Trimming removed 1 base from V and 5 bases from J; junction bases left unmatched: 9. The V gene's germline CDR1 is LNHDA and CDR2 SQIVND (reference sequence). The CDR3 spells CASSIGGTSGGETQYF. The DNA for the CDR3 is TGTGCCAGTAGTATAGGGGGCACTAGCGGTGGTGAGACCCAGTACTTC.